The 8 T cell receptor beta chains reported below all come from one sample, sequenced in a study of blood T cell repertoires in COVID-19. Repertoires were generated with immunoSEQ multiplex PCR, while TCRdb's copy carries only in-frame clones and drops some. The sample has approximately 200,000 clones; around 90% are singletons. Material for sequencing was peripheral blood. Receptors originate from a man aged 70 or older with acute or convalescent COVID-19.

As for this clone: The identical CDR3 is also encoded by other nucleotide sequences in the sample. J is TRBJ2-4 and V is TRBV18, with D hard to call. The V gene lost 0 bases and the J gene lost 0 bases, with 6 bases spanning the gap. Germline V gene data show CDR1 as KGHSH and CDR2 as LQKENI. The CDR3 is 15 residues long. The CDR3 nucleotides read TGTGCCAGCTCACCACCCAGTTTAGCCAAAAACATTCAGTACTTC. It is translated as CASSPPSLAKNIQYF.

This rearrangement joins TRBV25-1 to TRBJ1-6; maybe TRBD1 (6 bases). The length of the CDR3 is 14 residues. The V gene lost 7 bases and the J gene lost 7 bases, with 14 bases spanning the gap. Germline V gene lookup returns CDR1 MGHDK and CDR2 SYGVNS. CDR3 bases: TGTGCCAGCAATGCCCAGGGGAACAATTCACCCCTCCACTTT. This gives the protein CASNAQGNNSPLHF.

The chain employs TRBV18 and TRBJ2-2; D is possibly TRBD1 (6 bases). This CDR3 contains 16 residues. In germline, CDR1 is KGHSH, CDR2 LQKENI. V shed 4 bases and J shed 0 bases, with 12 bases lying between them. The CDR3 coding sequence is TGTGCCAGCTCACAAAGGACAGCCTCGAACACCGGGGAGCTGTTTTTT. Protein: CASSQRTASNTGELFF.

V is TRBV19 and J is TRBJ2-2; D not certain. From germline, CDR1 is LNHDA and CDR2 SQIVND (reference sequence). The V and J ends lost 1 base and 5 bases respectively, with 8 bases between them. The CDR3 covers 14 residues. The CDR3 bases are TGTGCCAGTAGTATAGCACTTATAACCGGGGAGCTGTTTTTT. Translating it yields CASSIALITGELFF.

V usage is TRBV7-9 and J usage is TRBJ2-1; 10 bases align to TRBD1. The V gene's germline CDR1 is SEHNR and CDR2 FQNEAQ (reference sequence). After removal of 4 bases from V and 7 bases from J, the junction contained 10 bases not matched to a gene. The CDR3 spans 16 residues. CDR3 amino acids: CASSSRWDRGRNEQFF. Written as DNA, the CDR3 is TGTGCCAGCAGCTCCCGCTGGGACAGGGGAAGGAATGAGCAGTTCTTC.

This clone was seen only a few times. The chain combines TRBV5-1 with TRBJ1-3; D gene uncertain. Trimming shortened V by 0 bases and J by 0 bases, and 10 bases separated the two germline ends. Germline-derived CDR1 and CDR2 are SGHRS and YFSETQ. The CDR3 is 16 amino acids. This chain's CDR3 is CASSLDGAGSGNTIYF. The CDR3 bases are TGCGCCAGCAGCTTGGATGGAGCTGGCTCTGGAAACACCATATATTTT. Looking up the rest from reference TRBV5-1 and TRBJ1-3 gives the full variable domain: KAGVTQTPRYLIKTRGQQVTLSCSPISGHRSVSWYQQTPGQGLQFLFEYFSETQRNKGNFPGRFSGRQFSNSRSEMNVSTLELGDSALYLCASSLDGAGSGNTIYFGEGSWLTVV.

The chain links TRBV5-5 to TRBJ2-1; possibly TRBD2 for D (6 bases). CDR3 length: 17 amino acids. Germline CDR1 SGHKS, CDR2 YYEKEE (reference sequence). The germline V and J ends were trimmed by 0 bases and 8 bases, with 21 bases remaining between them. CDR3 DNA: TGTGCCAGCAGCTTGGCCCAGGGAGTCGGGAGTTACGATGAGCAGTTCTTC. Residues: CASSLAQGVGSYDEQFF.

The chain links TRBV3-1 (or the pseudogene TRBV3-2) to TRBJ1-2, with D perhaps matching TRBD1 (6 bases). V was clipped by 10 bases and J by 8 bases, with 23 bases between them. In germline, CDR1 is LGHDT, CDR2 YNNKEL (reference sequence). The CDR3 runs 14 residues. The CDR3 protein is CATKLQGALGGYTF. The CDR3 DNA sequence: TGTGCCACAAAACTACAGGGAGCGCTAGGCGGCTACACCTTC.